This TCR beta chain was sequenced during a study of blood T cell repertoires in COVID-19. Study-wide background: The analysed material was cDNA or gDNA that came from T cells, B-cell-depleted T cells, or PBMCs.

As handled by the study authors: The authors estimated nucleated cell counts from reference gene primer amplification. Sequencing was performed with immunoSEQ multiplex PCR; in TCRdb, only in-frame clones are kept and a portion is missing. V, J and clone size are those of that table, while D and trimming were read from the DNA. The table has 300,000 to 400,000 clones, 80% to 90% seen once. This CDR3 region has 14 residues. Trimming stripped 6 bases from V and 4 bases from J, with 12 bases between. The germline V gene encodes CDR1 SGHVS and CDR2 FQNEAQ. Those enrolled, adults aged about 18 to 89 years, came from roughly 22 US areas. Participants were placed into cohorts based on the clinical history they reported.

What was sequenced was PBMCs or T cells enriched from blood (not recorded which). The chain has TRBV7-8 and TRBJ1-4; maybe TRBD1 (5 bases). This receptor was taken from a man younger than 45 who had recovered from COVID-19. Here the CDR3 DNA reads TGTGCCAGCAGGCAGGGCGAAAGTAATGAAAAACTGTTTTTT. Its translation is CASRQGESNEKLFF.